This TCR beta chain was identified during a study of cytomegalovirus exposure and HLA in healthy donors. Clones were read by immunoSEQ multiplex PCR, and TCRdb kept only the in-frame ones, dropping some. The table includes 110,000 to 150,000 clones, 80% to 95% detected once. The CDR3 contains 13 residues. From germline, CDR1 is MRHNA and CDR2 SNTAGT. Deletions cut 5 bases from V and 6 bases from J, with 13 bases between. The rearrangement uses TRBV6-4 and TRBJ1-2; possible D gene TRBD1, 6 bases. The sample taken for sequencing was PBMCs. This receptor was identified in a young man in good health and CMV-seronegative. The CDR3 spells CASSPTGTHGYTF. CDR3 bases: TGTGCCAGCAGTCCAACAGGGACACATGGCTACACCTTC.